This passage covers 25 T cell receptor beta chains from one sample sequenced in a study of blood T cells in healthy people across ages. A second PCR, run for about 6 to 12 cycles, used a sample-barcoded 5' primer plus a J-beta primer mix. TCRdb redid the calling of the 5' RACE reads with MiXCR, one entry per CDR3 protein. In the table there are some 880,000 distinct CDR3 sequences, roughly 34% of which are singletons. What was sequenced was blood. All receptors derive from a man aged 18 to 30 in good health.

This rearrangement joins TRBV7-9 to TRBJ2-3, with D unclear. Between the trimmed V and J ends, which lost 2 bases and 5 bases, there was a span of 8 bases. The CDR3 covers 13 residues. Germline V gene data show CDR1 as SEHNR and CDR2 as FQNEAQ (reference sequence). The CDR3 loop is CASSLLTLDTQYF. The CDR3 nucleotides are TGTGCCAGCAGCTTACTAACCCTAGATACGCAGTATTTT. The full variable domain, in which reference TRBV7-9 and TRBJ2-3 provide the parts outside the CDR3, is DTGVSQNPRHKITKRGQNVTFRCDPISEHNRLYWYRQTLGQGPEFLTYFQNEAQLEKSRLLSDRFSAERPKGSFSTLEIQRTEQGDSAMYLCASSLLTLDTQYFGPGTRLTVL.

As DNA, the CDR3 is TGTGCCAGCAGTGGGGGACAGTCAACCTACGAGCAGTACTTC. It codes for CASSGGQSTYEQYF. This chain uses TRBV2 with TRBJ2-7; 7 bases are shared with TRBD1. The length of the CDR3 is 14 residues. Germline lookup yields CDR1 SNHLY and CDR2 FYNNEI. Trimming cost V 4 bases and J 2 bases; bases outside gene matches: 5.

This clonotype was counted many times. The chain employs TRBV20-1 and TRBJ2-5, with D perhaps assigned TRBD1 or TRBD2 (5 bases each). Trimming stripped 6 bases from V and 3 bases from J, with 11 bases between. CDR1 is DFQATT and CDR2 is SNEGSKA in the germline V gene (reference sequence). This CDR3 has 12 residues. CDR3 region: CSASRDEETQYF. The DNA of the CDR3 is TGCAGTGCGAGTCGGGACGAAGAGACCCAGTACTTC.

This chain connects TRBV27 to TRBJ2-4, with D possibly being TRBD1 or TRBD2 (5 bases each). Trimming shortened V by 4 bases and J by 2 bases, and 12 bases separated the two germline ends. The CDR3 is made up of 15 amino acids. The germline V gene encodes CDR1 MNHEY and CDR2 SMNVEV (reference sequence). CDR3 loop: CASSWKGTTKNIQYF. DNA of the CDR3: TGTGCCAGCAGTTGGAAGGGGACGACCAAAAACATTCAGTACTTC.

This clonotype was seen only once. The chain joins TRBV29-1 to TRBJ1-2; D remains unclear. V lost 4 bases and J lost 2, with 8 bases in between. Germline lookup yields CDR1 SQVTM and CDR2 ANQGSEA. The CDR3 length is 12 residues. In nucleotides, the CDR3 is TGCAGCGTTGTTTCCCAAAACTATGGCTACACCTTC. This codes for CSVVSQNYGYTF.

The chain uses TRBV12-3 or TRBV12-4 and TRBJ2-3, with 13 bases that match TRBD2. V shed 6 bases and J 1 base; nucleotides not matched to a gene: 10. The CDR3 covers 18 residues. The CDR3 loop reads CASRRLAGGEIGTDTQYF. CDR3 nucleotides: TGTGCCAGCAGGAGACTAGCGGGGGGCGAGATCGGCACAGATACGCAGTATTTT.

This clonotype was detected only a few times. The V and J genes are TRBV10-3 and TRBJ1-1; D is ambiguous. The CDR3 is made up of 14 amino acids. Germline-derived CDR1 and CDR2 are ENHRY and SYGVKD. The V end lost 3 bases, the J end lost 5 bases, and 13 bases lay between the germline ends. The DNA for the CDR3 is TGTGCCATCAGTGAAGTAGGCGTGGGAACTGAAGCTTTCTTT. Residues: CAISEVGVGTEAFF.

Points on this clonotype: Being one base from a much bigger clone, this may be a read error. The chain recombines TRBV4-3 with TRBJ1-6; D is possibly TRBD1 (5 bases). Per germline, CDR1 LGHNA and CDR2 YSLEER. The CDR3 length is 17 residues. The CDR3 reads CASSQVVSQGGNSPPHF. CDR3 in DNA: TGCGCCAGCAGCCAAGTCGTGAGCCAGGGCGGCAATTCACCCCCCCACTTT.

For this clonotype: A junction boundary mismatches the germline segment, possibly from a read error. The rearrangement uses TRBV20-1 and TRBJ2-1; D uncertain. The CDR3 totals 15 residues. CDR1 DFQATT and CDR2 SNEGSKA come from the germline V gene (reference sequence). CDR3 DNA: TGCAGTGCTGGAGACTGGAAGAGCTCCTACAATGAGCAGTTCTTC. Protein: CSAGDWKSSYNEQFF.

This clonotype came up many times. V usage is TRBV12-3 or TRBV12-4 and J usage is TRBJ1-2; tentatively, D is TRBD1 (6 bases). V dropped 5 bases and J dropped 8 bases, with 15 bases sitting between them. The CDR3 totals 13 residues. The CDR3 DNA reads TGTGCCAGCAGTACAACAGGGTTGAGAGGCTACACCTTC. Its translation is CASSTTGLRGYTF.

J is TRBJ1-1 and V is TRBV5-5; no clear D gene. This CDR3 region has 16 residues. The germline CDR1 and CDR2 sequences are SGHKS and YYEKEE (reference sequence). Trimming removed 2 bases at V and 4 bases at J, with 18 bases between. This CDR3 reads CASSFDRLGGFTEAFF. Here the CDR3 DNA reads TGTGCCAGCAGCTTCGATCGACTCGGAGGCTTCACTGAAGCTTTCTTT.

This clonotype occurred many times. For the CDR3, the DNA is TGTGCCAGCAGCCCTTCAAGCGGGGCTAGCACAGATACGCAGTATTTT. The encoded protein is CASSPSSGASTDTQYF. V gene TRBV2 combines with J gene TRBJ2-3, with 7 positions matching TRBD2. Germline loops: CDR1 SNHLY, CDR2 FYNNEI. Trimming removed 6 bases from V and 0 bases from J; junction bases left unmatched: 9. The CDR3 has 16 amino acids. Combining the CDR3 with reference TRBV2 and TRBJ2-3 gives the whole variable domain EPEVTQTPSHQVTQMGQEVILRCVPISNHLYFYWYRQILGQKVEFLVSFYNNEISEKSEIFDDQFSVERPDGSNFTLKIRSTKLEDSAMYFCASSPSSGASTDTQYFGPGTRLTVL.

The V gene is TRBV2, the J gene TRBJ2-2; 9 positions match TRBD1. With V trimmed by 6 bases and J by 7 bases, 6 bases remained unmatched. The CDR3 runs to 14 residues. Germline CDR1 reads SNHLY; CDR2 reads FYNNEI. CDR3 amino acids: CASRDRGYGGELFF. CDR3 nucleotides: TGTGCCAGCAGAGACAGGGGGTACGGCGGGGAGCTGTTTTTT.

The chain is built from TRBV4-2 and TRBJ1-5; 9 bases are a match to TRBD1. The CDR3 totals 16 residues. The V segment lost 4 bases and the J segment 6 bases; nucleotides outside the gene matches: 10. Germline assignment: CDR1 LGHNA and CDR2 YNFKEQ. The CDR3 sequence: CASSLGVQGAFQPQHF. The CDR3, as DNA: TGTGCCAGCAGCCTAGGGGTACAGGGGGCTTTTCAGCCCCAGCATTTT.

This clonotype showed up just a few times. The chain joins TRBV6-5 to TRBJ2-7; maybe TRBD1 (6 bases). Trimming cost V 11 bases and J 0 bases, with 20 bases left between them. Per the germline V gene, CDR1 is MNHEY and CDR2 is SVGAGI. The CDR3 length is 15 residues. DNA for the CDR3: TGTGCCGGCACACTAGGACAGTCATCCTCCTACGAGCAGTACTTC. Amino acids: CAGTLGQSSSYEQYF.

The sample holds a few counts of this clonotype. The chain joins TRBV18 to TRBJ2-3; TRBD2 matches at 14 bases. Per germline, CDR1 KGHSH and CDR2 LQKENI. The V gene end was trimmed by 3 bases and the J gene end by 0 bases; junction bases not matched to a gene: 5. The CDR3 is 18 amino acids. CDR3 amino acids: CASSPGLAGASSTDTQYF. In DNA, the CDR3 is TGTGCCAGCTCACCGGGACTAGCGGGGGCCTCTAGCACAGATACGCAGTATTTT.

In its sample, this clonotype was seen a few times. This chain links TRBV6-2 or TRBV6-3 with TRBJ1-2; D is uncertain. CDR3 length: 15 amino acids. V lost 3 bases to trimming and J lost 8 bases, with 19 bases between them. Germline CDR1 MNHEY, CDR2 SVGEGT. CDR3 residues: CASSYDPYPGEGYTF. CDR3 nucleotides: TGTGCCAGCAGTTATGACCCCTACCCGGGAGAAGGCTACACCTTC.

CDR3 loop: CSARHLETQFF. The CDR3 coding sequence is TGCAGTGCCAGGCATTTAGAGACCCAGTTCTTC. The chain couples TRBV20-1 to TRBJ2-1, with unresolved D. The V gene lost 6 bases and the J gene lost 13 bases, with 16 bases spanning the gap. The CDR3 consists of 11 residues. Germline CDR1 reads DFQATT; CDR2 reads SNEGSKA (reference sequence).

The chain uses TRBV3-1 and TRBJ1-5; no firm D call. CDR1 and CDR2 from the germline V gene are LGHDT and YNNKEL (reference sequence). Trimming took 1 base from V and 3 from J, leaving 7 bases between them. The CDR3 sequence is 14 residues long. The CDR3 protein is CASSQGGLNQPQHF. DNA of the CDR3: TGTGCCAGCAGCCAAGGAGGGCTCAATCAGCCCCAGCATTTT.

As for this clonotype: This may come from a read error, since a much larger clone is one base off. V is TRBV3-1 and J is TRBJ2-7; TRBD1 might be the D (5 bases). This CDR3 is 14 amino acids long. V lost 4 bases and J lost 0, with 10 bases in between. Per germline, CDR1 LGHDT and CDR2 YNNKEL (reference sequence). In DNA, the CDR3 is TGTGCCAGCAGCCGGTCGCAGGGCTCCTACGAGCAGTACTTC. Protein product: CASSRSQGSYEQYF.

This clonotype turned up a few times. In nucleotides, the CDR3 is TGTGCCAGCGCTCGACAGGAAGAGACCCAGTACTTC. Its protein is CASARQEETQYF. This chain uses TRBV12-3 or TRBV12-4 with TRBJ2-5; the D gene is possibly TRBD1 (6 bases). V lost 8 bases and J 3 bases, leaving 10 bases between the germline ends. The CDR3 totals 12 residues.

As for this clonotype: A much larger clone sits a single nucleotide away, making a read error possible. This chain links TRBV10-3 with TRBJ2-7; D is undetermined. With 3 bases removed from V and 7 bases from J, the gap between germline ends came to 19 bases. This CDR3 contains 15 residues. Germline CDR1 ENHRY, CDR2 SYGVKD. CDR3 in amino acids: CAISDPGPRDNEQYF. The DNA for the CDR3 is TGTGCCATCAGTGACCCCGGGCCCCGAGACAATGAGCAGTACTTC.

The V and J genes are TRBV12-3 or TRBV12-4 and TRBJ1-2, with 9 bases identical to TRBD1. CDR3 size: 15 residues. With 5 bases clipped from V and 6 bases from J, the junction kept 10 bases outside the gene matches. The CDR3 loop is CASSLLQGAGDGYTF. The CDR3 coding sequence is TGTGCCAGCAGTCTACTACAGGGGGCGGGGGATGGCTACACCTTC.

The chain couples TRBV6-5 to TRBJ2-3; 10 nucleotides line up with TRBD1. Looked up from germline, CDR1 is MNHEY and CDR2 is SVGAGI. The V gene end was trimmed by 4 bases and the J gene end by 3 bases; junction bases not matched to a gene: 7. CDR3 length: 16 amino acids. The CDR3 loop reads CASSSPTGGGTDTQYF. DNA of the CDR3: TGTGCCAGCAGTTCCCCGACAGGGGGCGGAACAGATACGCAGTATTTT.

This rearrangement joins TRBV5-4 to TRBJ2-7; a possible D gene is TRBD2 (7 bases). Trimming took 5 bases from V and 7 from J, leaving 25 bases between them. This CDR3 region has 16 residues. The germline V gene encodes CDR1 SGHNT and CDR2 YYREEE (reference sequence). CDR3 sequence reads: CASSRHGGLTYNEQYF. DNA of the CDR3: TGTGCCAGCAGTCGACACGGGGGGCTGACCTACAATGAGCAGTACTTC. The full variable domain, with the rest looked up from reference TRBV5-4 and TRBJ2-7, is ETGVTQSPTHLIKTRGQQVTLRCSSQSGHNTVSWYQQALGQGPQFIFQYYREEENGRGNFPPRFSGLQFPNYSSELNVNALELDDSALYLCASSRHGGLTYNEQYFGPGTRLTVT.